Listed below are T cell receptor beta chains from one sample, sequenced in a study of cytomegalovirus exposure and HLA in healthy donors. This table comes from immunoSEQ multiplex PCR, and its TCRdb copy is limited to in-frame clones, with some not included. The data hold about 120,000 clones, with more than 80% observed a single time. The sequenced material came from PBMCs. Receptors originate from a man aged 35 to 55 in good health and CMV-seronegative. CDR3s leave out the opening cysteine and the closing phenylalanine or tryptophan. Each record gives: V gene, J gene, CDR3 protein.

TRBV7-9	TRBJ2-7	ASSFLGEGQY
TRBV5-5	TRBJ2-1	ASSLDGRLAVDEQF
TRBV5-1	TRBJ1-1	ASSGQGGTEAF
TRBV10-3	TRBJ2-1	AISSRTSMDEQF
TRBV11-2	TRBJ2-4	ASSLDMSAGPSQY
TRBV15	TRBJ2-7	ATSTILAGTGEQY
TRBV27	TRBJ2-4	ATEQGNIQY
TRBV28	TRBJ2-3	ASSLWGNSGSGADTQY
TRBV7-8	TRBJ1-2	ASSQSPGSYGYT
TRBV7-9	TRBJ1-1	ASSRSGKGTEAF
TRBV14	TRBJ1-3	ASSQDSSSGNTIY
TRBV7-9	TRBJ1-2	ASSLGQRYGYT
TRBV30	TRBJ1-2	AWSGGTGANYGYT
TRBV2	TRBJ1-4	ASSFLEKLF
TRBV18	TRBJ2-7	ASSPQGAYEQY
TRBV6-5	TRBJ2-1	ASSYSMVSSYNEQF
TRBV7-2	TRBJ1-4	ASSLVTRVDEKLF